The rows below give T cell receptor beta chains drawn from one sample of a study of cytomegalovirus exposure and HLA in healthy donors. TCRdb keeps only in-frame clones here, not all; method: immunoSEQ multiplex PCR. The sample yields 70,000 to 100,000 clones, of which the top ten take up less than 7%. What was sequenced was PBMCs. The source is a girl aged 5-17 years in good health and CMV-seropositive. CDR3s include the opening cysteine and the closing phenylalanine or tryptophan. The D gene is left open where the match is weak.

j_call d_call v_call cdr3_aa cdr3_nt
TRBJ1-2 TRBD1 TRBV6-5 CASSSQGAFSF TGTGCCAGCAGTTCACAGGGGGCGTTTTCCTTC
TRBJ1-1 - TRBV6-5 CASSYAGRVGAFF TGTGCCAGCAGTTACGCGGGAAGAGTGGGTGCTTTCTTT
TRBJ1-2 - TRBV9 CTKLYGRAGYTF TGCACCAAATTATACGGGAGGGCTGGCTACACCTTC
TRBJ2-3 TRBD2 TRBV4-1 CASSKAGGQYF TGCGCCAGCAGCAAAGCGGGGGGGCAGTATTTT
TRBJ1-1 TRBD1 TRBV29-1 CSVEGQGEVNTEAFF TGCAGCGTTGAAGGCCAGGGGGAAGTGAACACTGAAGCTTTCTTT
TRBJ1-4 - TRBV4-2 CASSQDLPSTAPREKLFF TGTGCCAGCAGCCAAGATCTCCCCTCGACAGCGCCTCGGGAAAAACTGTTTTTT
TRBJ2-3 TRBD1 TRBV7-3 CASSLRAGGLDTQYF TGTGCCAGCAGCTTAAGGGCAGGGGGCCTGGATACGCAGTATTTT
TRBJ2-5 TRBD1 TRBV20-1 CSFTGGETQYF TGCAGTTTCACAGGGGGAGAGACCCAGTACTTC
TRBJ1-6 - TRBV5-6 CASSPPGGRSPLHF TGTGCCAGCAGCCCCCCGGGGGGTCGTTCACCCCTCCACTTT
TRBJ2-7 - TRBV11-2 CASSLVRGYEQYF TGTGCCAGCAGCTTAGTTCGGGGCTACGAGCAGTACTTC